Shown below are 2 T cell receptor beta chains from a single sample sequenced in a study of T cells in localized non-small cell lung cancer. Profiling relied on immunoSEQ multiplex PCR, and the TCRdb table lists in-frame clones only, not all of them. The sample contains about 26,000 clones, roughly nine tenths of which appear only once. Sequences were derived from peripheral blood, sampled before any cancer treatment. The receptor set was obtained from a female donor of 60 years or more with stage II squamous cell lung carcinoma.

CDR3: CASSQESATLYEQYF. For the CDR3, the DNA is TGCGCCAGCAGCCAAGAAAGCGCCACTCTCTACGAGCAGTACTTC. The chain combines TRBV4-1 with TRBJ2-7; no reliable D call. The CDR3 runs to 15 residues. The V end lost 0 bases, the J end lost 3 bases, and 12 bases lay between the germline ends. Germline assignment: CDR1 MGHRA and CDR2 YSYEKL.

The chain has TRBV6-1 and TRBJ1-5; the match to TRBD1 covers 9 bases. Germline V gene lookup returns CDR1 MNHNS and CDR2 SASEGT. Trimming cost V 4 bases and J 5 bases; bases outside gene matches: 9. The CDR3 totals 16 residues. The CDR3 region is CASSVTQGALDQPQHF. Written as DNA, the CDR3 is TGTGCCAGCAGTGTGACACAGGGGGCTCTCGATCAGCCCCAGCATTTT.